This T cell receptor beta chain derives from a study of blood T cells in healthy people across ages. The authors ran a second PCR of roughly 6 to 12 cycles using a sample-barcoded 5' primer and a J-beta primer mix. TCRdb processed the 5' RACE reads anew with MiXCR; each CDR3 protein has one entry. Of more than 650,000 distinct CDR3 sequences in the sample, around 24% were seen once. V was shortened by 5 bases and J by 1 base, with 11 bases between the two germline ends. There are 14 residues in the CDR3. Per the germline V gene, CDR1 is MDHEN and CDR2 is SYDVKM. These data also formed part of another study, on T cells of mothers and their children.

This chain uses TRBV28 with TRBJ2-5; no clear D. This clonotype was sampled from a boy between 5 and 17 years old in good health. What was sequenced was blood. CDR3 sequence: CASSDRVLQETQYF. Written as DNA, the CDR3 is TGTGCCAGCAGTGACCGGGTCCTCCAAGAGACCCAGTACTTC.